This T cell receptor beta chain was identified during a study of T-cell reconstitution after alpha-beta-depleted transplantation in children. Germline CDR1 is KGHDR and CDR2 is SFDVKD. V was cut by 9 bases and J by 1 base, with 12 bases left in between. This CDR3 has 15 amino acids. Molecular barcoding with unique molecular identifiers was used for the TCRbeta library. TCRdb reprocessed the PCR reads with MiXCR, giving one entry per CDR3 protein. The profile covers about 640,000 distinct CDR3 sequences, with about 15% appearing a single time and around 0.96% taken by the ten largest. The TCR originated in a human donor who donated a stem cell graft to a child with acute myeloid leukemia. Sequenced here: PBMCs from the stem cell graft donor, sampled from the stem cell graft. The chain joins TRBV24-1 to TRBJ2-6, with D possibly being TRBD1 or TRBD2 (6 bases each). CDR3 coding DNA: TGTGCCACCCAGGGGCGGGGATCTGGGGCCAACGTCCTGACTTTC. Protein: CATQGRGSGANVLTF.